This T cell receptor beta chain was sequenced in a study of T cells after somatic rescue of genetic block. The CDR3 has 14 residues. V trimming: 4 bases; J trimming: 6 bases; junction bases outside the gene matches: 6. The germline gives CDR1 LGHNA, CDR2 YNFKEQ. Here immunoSEQ multiplex PCR was the method, and the copy in TCRdb shows in-frame clones only, minus some. This table has some 15,000 clones, approximately 70% appearing once. This clonotype was obtained from a boy aged 10-17 years. The V and J genes are TRBV4-2 and TRBJ2-7; 10 bases fit TRBD1. Material for sequencing was peripheral blood mononuclear cells (PBMCs). The CDR3 sequence: CASSRADRGAEQYF. The CDR3 DNA reads as TGTGCCAGCAGCCGCGCGGACAGGGGGGCCGAGCAGTACTTC.